Presented here are 22 T cell receptor beta chains from one specimen sequenced in a study of neurological immune-mediated disorders. MiXCR was run by TCRdb on the 5' RACE reads, yielding one entry per CDR3 protein. The sample shows tens of thousands of distinct CDR3 sequences, about 2.5% of them seen only once. The sample taken for sequencing was PBMCs. The source is a man aged 45 to 65 with multiple sclerosis.

Comments on this clonotype: This sequence may be a read error, since a much larger clone differs from it by one base. V and J are TRBV3-1 and TRBJ2-1; possibly TRBD2 for D (5 bases). The CDR3 has 12 residues. CDR1 and CDR2 (germline): LGHDT, YNNKEL (reference sequence). CDR3 sequence: CASSGLNNAQFF. In DNA, the CDR3 is TGTGCCAGCAGCGGACTGAACAATGCGCAGTTCTTC.

Many counts were recorded for this clonotype. The genes are TRBV28 and TRBJ1-5, with 7 bases identical to TRBD1. There are 16 residues in the CDR3. The germline V gene encodes CDR1 MDHEN and CDR2 SYDVKM. Losses at the gene ends were 5 bases for V and 0 bases for J; bases not matched to a gene: 7. In DNA form, the CDR3 reads TGTGCCAGCAGTCCGATGGGACAGAATAGCAATCAGCCCCAGCATTTT. The encoded protein is CASSPMGQNSNQPQHF.

This clonotype was observed at least ten times. V gene TRBV10-3 combines with J gene TRBJ2-7; tentative D call: TRBD1 (5 bases). CDR3 length equals 12 residues. From germline, CDR1 is ENHRY and CDR2 SYGVKD. The V and J ends lost 2 bases and 3 bases respectively, with 5 bases between them. Written as DNA, the CDR3 is TGTGCCATCAGTGAGCAGGGCTACGAGCAGTACTTC. Translated: CAISEQGYEQYF.

This clonotype was seen many times. The chain joins TRBV7-2 to TRBJ2-7; TRBD1 agrees at 9 bases. Germline CDR1 SGHTA, CDR2 FQGNSA. Trimming at V came to 3 bases and at J to 2 bases, leaving 2 bases not matched to a gene. The CDR3 covers 14 residues. In nucleotides, the CDR3 is TGTGCCAGCAGCTTCGGGACAGGGACCTACGAGCAGTACTTC. It encodes CASSFGTGTYEQYF.

This clonotype was picked up many times. The gene calls are TRBV6-1 and TRBJ1-1; D is ambiguous. The V gene's germline CDR1 is MNHNS and CDR2 SASEGT. The CDR3 runs 15 residues. V was cut by 2 bases and J by 4 bases, with 14 bases left in between. The CDR3 here is CASSEPWEGFTEAFF. The DNA of the CDR3 is TGTGCCAGCAGTGAACCATGGGAGGGATTCACTGAAGCTTTCTTT.

This clonotype was detected many times. The chain recombines TRBV12-3 or TRBV12-4 with TRBJ1-1; the match to TRBD1 covers 8 bases. Trimming cost V 6 bases and J 5 bases; bases outside gene matches: 5. This CDR3 has 13 residues. The CDR3 here is CASRTGEGTEAFF. The CDR3 coding sequence is TGTGCCAGCAGGACAGGGGAGGGGACTGAAGCTTTCTTT.

This clonotype has ten or more counts. V and J are TRBV5-1 and TRBJ2-1; 8 nucleotides agree with TRBD2. There are 15 residues in the CDR3. CDR1 and CDR2 from the germline V gene are SGHRS and YFSETQ. V lost 4 bases and J lost 0; bases outside the gene matches: 3. The DNA of the CDR3 is TGCGCCAGCAGCCGGGGGGGGGGCTCCTACAATGAGCAGTTCTTC. This encodes CASSRGGGSYNEQFF.

This clonotype occurred many times. The CDR3 protein is CASSYNTYFGELFF. CDR3 bases: TGTGCCAGCAGTTACAATACTTACTTCGGGGAGCTGTTTTTT. This chain links TRBV28 with TRBJ2-2; D is ambiguous. V was clipped by 4 bases and J by 7 bases, with 13 bases between them. Germline V gene sequence: CDR1 MDHEN, CDR2 SYDVKM. This CDR3 has 14 residues.

This clonotype was detected ten times or more. The gene calls are TRBV3-1 and TRBJ1-2; the match to TRBD1 covers 7 bases. CDR1 is LGHDT and CDR2 is YNNKEL in the germline V gene (reference sequence). The V and J ends lost 4 bases and 0 bases, in that order; junction bases with no gene match: 2. The CDR3 has 14 residues. Here the CDR3 DNA reads TGTGCCAGCAGCCCGACAGGGACTAACTATGGCTACACCTTC. This gives the protein CASSPTGTNYGYTF.

This clonotype was recorded at least ten times. V is TRBV28 and J is TRBJ1-2; D is unclear. The CDR3 is 13 residues long. Germline assignment: CDR1 MDHEN and CDR2 SYDVKM. V was trimmed by 2 bases and J by 2 bases, leaving 6 bases between them. CDR3 loop: CASSLGLNYGYTF. CDR3 coding DNA: TGTGCCAGCAGTTTAGGACTAAACTATGGCTACACCTTC.

This clonotype was seen many times. The rearrangement joins TRBV20-1 to TRBJ2-2; the D is unclear. The CDR3 has 12 residues. Germline lookup yields CDR1 DFQATT and CDR2 SNEGSKA (reference sequence). V gave up 3 bases and J gave up 5 bases, with 7 bases separating them. The chain's CDR3 is CSASPRTGELFF. The CDR3 DNA sequence: TGCAGTGCTAGTCCGCGTACCGGGGAGCTGTTTTTT.

In its sample, this clonotype was seen many times. The CDR3 spells CATTAGGSTGSPLHF. DNA for the CDR3: TGTGCCACCACGGCAGGGGGCTCTACGGGTTCACCCCTCCACTTT. The chain employs TRBV12-3 or TRBV12-4 and TRBJ1-6, with 8 bases matching TRBD1. Trimming at V came to 10 bases and at J to 9 bases, leaving 14 bases not matched to a gene. CDR3 length equals 15 residues.

This clonotype was picked up one time. This chain links TRBV5-4 with TRBJ2-7, with 16 bases that match TRBD2. This CDR3 is built from 17 residues. Germline V gene sequence: CDR1 SGHNT, CDR2 YYREEE (reference sequence). J lost 7 bases, V lost 0 bases, and 7 bases had no gene match. DNA of the CDR3: TGTGCCAGCAGCTTGGTGGGACTAGCGGGGGGGCCCAAAGAGCAGTACTTC. Translated, it gives CASSLVGLAGGPKEQYF.

This clonotype was observed many times. The chain has TRBV21-1 and TRBJ1-5; whether TRBD1, the table's D call, matches the DNA was not checked. TRBV21-1 constitutes a pseudogene. The CDR3 has 14 residues. The CDR3: CASSRRQGNQPQHF. CDR3 bases: TGTGCCAGCAGCAGAAGACAGGGTAATCAGCCCCAGCATTTT.

This clonotype was recorded many times. The CDR3 DNA is TGCAGTGCGACCACAGGATATGAGTACACTGAAGCTTTCTTT. It specifies CSATTGYEYTEAFF. This rearrangement joins TRBV20-1 to TRBJ1-1; TRBD1 is a possible D gene (5 bases). The CDR3 sequence is 14 residues long. CDR1 DFQATT and CDR2 SNEGSKA come from the germline V gene (reference sequence). V dropped 6 bases and J dropped 3 bases, with 17 bases sitting between them.

This clonotype was recorded at least ten times. This sequence joins TRBV18 and TRBJ1-3; weak D call: TRBD1 (6 bases). The germline V gene encodes CDR1 KGHSH and CDR2 LQKENI. V gave up 3 bases and J gave up 0 bases, with 12 bases separating them. The CDR3 is made up of 16 amino acids. This chain's CDR3 is CASSPRDKSSGNTIYF. The DNA for the CDR3 is TGTGCCAGCTCACCCCGGGACAAAAGCTCTGGAAACACCATATATTTT.

In its sample, this clonotype was seen many times. The chain employs TRBV4-3 and TRBJ1-4; 9 bases match TRBD1. The CDR3 loop spans 14 amino acids. Germline V gene sequence: CDR1 LGHNA, CDR2 YSLEER. With 2 bases clipped from V and 6 bases from J, the junction kept 1 base outside the gene matches. The CDR3, as DNA: TGCGCCAGCAGCCAACGGGACAGGGATGAAAAACTGTTTTTT. Amino acid sequence: CASSQRDRDEKLFF.

This clonotype appeared many times. This chain connects TRBV7-2 to TRBJ2-2; TRBD1 or TRBD2 may be the D gene (5 bases each). The germline CDR1 and CDR2 sequences are SGHTA and FQGNSA. This CDR3 spans 12 amino acids. V lost 9 bases and J lost 1, with 6 bases in between. CDR3 protein: CARGENTGELFF. In nucleotides, the CDR3 is TGTGCCAGGGGGGAGAACACCGGGGAGCTGTTTTTT.

This clonotype was detected many times. Here the CDR3 reads CAMGTSGTDTQYF. The CDR3 DNA is TGTGCCATGGGGACTAGCGGAACCGATACGCAGTATTTT. The chain links TRBV10-3 to TRBJ2-3; 11 positions match TRBD2. The germline V gene encodes CDR1 ENHRY and CDR2 SYGVKD. Trimming at V came to 9 bases and at J to 6 bases, leaving 5 bases not matched to a gene. There are 13 residues in the CDR3.

The sample holds many counts of this clonotype. This chain joins TRBV7-2 and TRBJ2-3, with a tentative D call TRBD2 (6 bases). With 1 base removed from V and 6 bases from J, the gap between germline ends came to 11 bases. The CDR3 contains 14 residues. Germline CDR1 SGHTA, CDR2 FQGNSA. As DNA, the CDR3 is TGTGCCAGCAGCTTAGTGAGCGGAGGGGATACGCAGTATTTT. This translates into CASSLVSGGDTQYF.

This clonotype has more than one count but fewer than ten. This chain uses TRBV6-2 or TRBV6-3 with TRBJ2-3, with 8 nucleotides matching TRBD2. CDR1 is MNHEY, CDR2 SVGEGT, per germline. The CDR3 runs 17 residues. J lost 0 bases, V lost 2 bases, and 7 bases had no gene match. The CDR3 DNA reads as TGTGCCAGCAGTTACCCCGCCGCGGGGGGCAGCACAGATACGCAGTATTTT. Encoded protein: CASSYPAAGGSTDTQYF.

The chain employs TRBV10-2 and TRBJ1-1; D possibly corresponds to TRBD1 (6 bases). The CDR3 consists of 14 residues. Trimming stripped 7 bases from V and 6 bases from J, with 18 bases between. The germline CDR1 and CDR2 sequences are WSHSY and SAAADI. This chain's CDR3 is CASIGTGWEAEAFF. DNA of the CDR3: TGCGCCAGCATCGGAACAGGGTGGGAAGCTGAAGCTTTCTTT.